The rows below give T cell receptor beta chains drawn from one sample of a study of blood T cell repertoires in COVID-19. Here immunoSEQ multiplex PCR was the method, and the copy in TCRdb shows in-frame clones only, minus some. The sample lists some 300,000 clones, around 90% occurring once. Specimen: peripheral blood. The receptors were gathered from a middle-aged woman with COVID-19, enrolled during active disease. Both conserved end residues are part of each CDR3. A D gene is named only where the DNA matches it firmly. The size field is filled for only some rows; it gives once, few, many or a size class.

TRBJ1-2 | - | TRBV5-6 | - | CASRPRPGQNYGYTF | TGTGCCAGCAGGCCACGACCGGGACAAAACTATGGCTACACCTTC
TRBJ2-3 | - | TRBV11-1 | - | CASSLDPVGGTDTQYF | TGTGCCAGCAGCTTAGACCCGGTCGGGGGTACAGATACGCAGTATTTT
TRBJ2-5 | - | TRBV11-3 | TRBD1 | CASSSGQGAPEETQYF | TGTGCCAGCAGCTCAGGACAGGGGGCGCCGGAAGAGACCCAGTACTTC
TRBJ1-2 | few | TRBV5-4 | - | CASSLVGQGYGYTF | TGTGCCAGCAGCTTGGTCGGGCAGGGATATGGCTACACCTTC
TRBJ2-1 | once | TRBV24-1 | - | CATSEPGGGGYNEQFF | TGTGCCACCAGTGAACCCGGGGGAGGGGGTTACAATGAGCAGTTCTTC
TRBJ2-5 | - | TRBV6-2/TRBV6-3 | - | CASSPDRSLPGTQYF | TGTGCCAGCAGTCCCGACCGAAGTCTACCAGGGACCCAGTACTTC
TRBJ2-2 | - | TRBV2 | - | CASSEGLTRLFF | TGTGCCAGCAGTGAGGGACTCACCCGGCTGTTTTTT
TRBJ1-2 | - | TRBV11-2 | - | CASSSYRESYGYTF | TGTGCCAGCAGCTCCTACAGGGAGTCCTATGGCTACACCTTC
TRBJ1-5 | - | TRBV6-2/TRBV6-3 | TRBD1 | CASSQDRVGNQPQHF | TGTGCCAGCAGTCAAGACAGGGTAGGCAATCAGCCCCAGCATTTT
TRBJ2-1 | once | TRBV4-1 | TRBD2 | CASSLHSGSNNEQFF | TGCGCCAGCAGCCTACATAGCGGGAGTAACAATGAGCAGTTCTTC
TRBJ2-7 | - | TRBV7-2 | - | CASSFSQGSEQYF | TGTGCCAGCAGCTTTTCACAGGGTAGCGAGCAGTACTTC
TRBJ1-4 | - | TRBV7-2 | - | CASSLRMATLGGEKLFF | TGTGCCAGCAGCTTAAGAATGGCGACTCTAGGGGGTGAAAAACTGTTTTTT
TRBJ2-3 | - | TRBV27 | - | CASRNNAKRSTDTQYF | TGTGCCAGCAGAAATAATGCCAAGAGGAGCACAGATACGCAGTATTTT
TRBJ2-5 | - | TRBV5-1 | TRBD1 | CASSPGQANQETQYF | TGCGCCAGCAGCCCTGGACAGGCTAACCAAGAGACCCAGTACTTC
TRBJ2-7 | - | TRBV28 | TRBD2 | CASALAGGDEQYF | TGTGCCAGTGCACTAGCGGGAGGAGACGAGCAGTACTTC
TRBJ2-5 | - | TRBV6-2/TRBV6-3 | - | CASSYSLEVQETQYF | TGTGCCAGCAGTTACTCGCTAGAGGTCCAAGAGACCCAGTACTTC
TRBJ2-3 | - | TRBV4-2 | - | CASRQAGSTDTQYF | TGTGCCAGCAGACAGGCGGGGTCCACAGATACGCAGTATTTT
TRBJ2-7 | - | TRBV4-3 | - | CASSQGALYEQYF | TGCGCCAGCAGCCAAGGGGCCCTCTACGAGCAGTACTTC
TRBJ1-2 | - | TRBV28 | - | CASSFGGERYGYTF | TGTGCCAGCAGTTTCGGGGGAGAGCGCTATGGCTACACCTTC
TRBJ1-1 | once | TRBV6-2/TRBV6-3 | - | CASSYYLIEKEAFF | TGTGCCAGCAGTTACTATTTAATCGAGAAAGAAGCTTTCTTT
TRBJ2-5 | - | TRBV30 | TRBD1 | CACTGGGETQYF | TGTGCCTGTACAGGGGGCGGAGAGACCCAGTACTTC
TRBJ1-4 | - | TRBV9 | - | CASSLDPTREKLFF | TGTGCCAGCAGCCTTGATCCCACGAGAGAAAAACTGTTTTTT
TRBJ2-7 | - | TRBV4-1 | TRBD1 | CASGDRGRMDEQYF | TGCGCCAGCGGCGACAGGGGCCGAATGGACGAGCAGTACTTC
TRBJ2-7 | - | TRBV12-5 | - | CASTPGGGYEQYF | TGTGCTAGTACCCCCGGGGGTGGGTACGAGCAGTACTTC
TRBJ1-2 | once | TRBV7-9 | TRBD1 | CASSSWTGDAFYGYTF | TGTGCCAGCAGCTCCTGGACAGGGGATGCCTTCTATGGCTACACCTTC
TRBJ1-5 | once | TRBV6-2/TRBV6-3 | - | CASSYQGIANQPQHF | TGTGCCAGCAGTTACCAGGGGATAGCTAATCAGCCCCAGCATTTT
TRBJ2-3 | few | TRBV7-3 | - | CASSFQSTDTQYF | TGTGCCAGCAGCTTCCAGAGCACAGATACGCAGTATTTT
TRBJ2-7 | few | TRBV11-3 | TRBD1 | CASSLGTGVYEQYF | TGTGCCAGCAGCTTAGGGACAGGGGTCTACGAGCAGTACTTC
TRBJ1-2 | - | TRBV28 | - | CASSSPRPGVNYGYTF | TGTGCCAGCAGTTCCCCACGTCCAGGGGTAAACTATGGCTACACCTTC
TRBJ2-3 | once | TRBV12-3/TRBV12-4 | - | CASSFGDTQYF | TGTGCCAGCAGTTTCGGGGATACGCAGTATTTT
TRBJ1-3 | - | TRBV7-2 | TRBD1 | CASSLVGDRRGNTIYF | TGTGCCAGCAGCTTAGTAGGGGACAGGAGGGGAAACACCATATATTTT
TRBJ2-7 | - | TRBV27 | TRBD1 | CASSSSTGVYEQYF | TGTGCCAGCAGTTCCTCGACAGGGGTCTACGAGCAGTACTTC
TRBJ1-1 | - | TRBV28 | - | CASSYGRTDMNTEAFF | TGTGCCAGCAGTTATGGGCGGACAGACATGAACACTGAAGCTTTCTTT